The 10 T cell receptor beta chains in this list originate from one sample, sequenced in a study of cytomegalovirus exposure and HLA in healthy donors. 13 Jbeta primers and 60 Vbeta primers were used for the PCR. Measured with immunoSEQ multiplex PCR; TCRdb has only the in-frame clones, and not every one. This table holds some 36,000 clones, approximately 74% found once. The sample consisted of PBMCs. Receptor source: a man aged 30 to 39 in good health and CMV-seronegative.

This chain links TRBV2 with TRBJ2-5, with D perhaps TRBD2 (6 bases). CDR1 and CDR2 from the germline V gene are SNHLY and FYNNEI. V was cut by 10 bases and J by 2 bases, with 14 bases left in between. This CDR3 contains 13 residues. CDR3 bases: TGTGCCATAAGACGGGGGTCTCAAGAGACCCAGTACTTC. Residues: CAIRRGSQETQYF.

The chain is built from TRBV28 and TRBJ1-2; D might be TRBD1 (6 bases). CDR1 is MDHEN, CDR2 SYDVKM, per germline. Deletions cut 1 base from V and 3 bases from J, with 12 bases between. This CDR3 comprises 15 residues. The CDR3 loop reads CASSLSTGSHYGYTF. For the CDR3, the DNA is TGTGCCAGCAGTTTATCAACAGGGTCTCACTATGGCTACACCTTC.

To note about this clone: The same CDR3 also results from other DNA sequences found in this sample. This sequence joins TRBV29-1 and TRBJ1-5; 7 nucleotides align to TRBD1. Trimming removed 4 bases from V and 4 bases from J; junction bases left unmatched: 1. The CDR3 runs to 12 residues. Germline assignment: CDR1 SQVTM and CDR2 ANQGSEA. CDR3 coding DNA: TGCAGCGTTGGACAGGGAAATCAGCCCCAGCATTTT. Translating it yields CSVGQGNQPQHF.

Ten or more counts support this clone. The chain links TRBV4-3 to TRBJ1-3; no clear D. The CDR3 runs 13 residues. Per germline, CDR1 LGHNA and CDR2 YSLEER. V lost 0 bases and J 14 bases, leaving 14 bases between the germline ends. The CDR3 protein is CASSQDFGFSLYF. The CDR3 DNA reads as TGCGCCAGCAGCCAAGATTTCGGGTTTTCCCTATATTTT.

In this sample, this clone turned up a few times. This rearrangement joins TRBV5-1 to TRBJ2-3; D is possibly TRBD2 (5 bases). The CDR3 has 16 residues. Looked up from germline, CDR1 is SGHRS and CDR2 is YFSETQ. Trimming took off 5 bases at V and 2 bases at J, with 18 bases between the two ends. Here the CDR3 reads CASSSSPRESTDTQYF. The CDR3 nucleotides are TGCGCCAGCAGTTCATCCCCGAGGGAGTCCACAGATACGCAGTATTTT.

The CDR3 nucleotides read TGTGCCAGCAGTCCTCCCTCGAGTGCTAACTATGGCTACACCTTC. It specifies CASSPPSSANYGYTF. The chain carries TRBV28 and TRBJ1-2; D is undetermined. V lost 5 bases and J lost 0, with 13 bases in between. The length of the CDR3 is 15 residues. Germline V gives CDR1 MDHEN, CDR2 SYDVKM.

This chain links TRBV10-3 with TRBJ1-1; 9 nucleotides match TRBD1. The V gene's germline CDR1 is ENHRY and CDR2 SYGVKD. This CDR3 contains 16 residues. Trimming cost V 6 bases and J 3 bases; bases outside gene matches: 11. CDR3 region: CAISPTPGQGDTEAFF. The CDR3, as DNA: TGTGCCATCAGCCCAACTCCGGGACAGGGTGACACTGAAGCTTTCTTT.

V usage is TRBV28 and J usage is TRBJ1-5; possibly TRBD1 for D (6 bases). V was pared by 5 bases and J by 4 bases, with 18 bases between. The germline gives CDR1 MDHEN, CDR2 SYDVKM. This CDR3 has 16 residues. As DNA, the CDR3 is TGTGCCAGCAGTCCGAGCGTCAGGGGAAAGAATCAGCCCCAGCATTTT. Translating gives CASSPSVRGKNQPQHF.

The rearrangement uses TRBV28 and TRBJ2-2; D is undetermined. From germline, CDR1 is MDHEN and CDR2 SYDVKM. CDR3 length: 13 residues. V lost 6 bases and J 1 base, leaving 6 bases between the germline ends. The CDR3: CASSTVNTGELFF. Here the CDR3 DNA reads TGTGCCAGCAGCACAGTGAACACCGGGGAGCTGTTTTTT.

The chain uses TRBV6-6 and TRBJ2-7; 9 positions match TRBD2. V lost 2 bases, J lost 0 bases, and 2 bases stayed unmatched. CDR1 is MNHNY and CDR2 is SVGAGI in the germline V gene (reference sequence). The CDR3 runs to 15 residues. CDR3 nucleotides: TGTGCCAGCAGTTACGCGGGGGGGAACTCCTACGAGCAGTACTTC. This encodes CASSYAGGNSYEQYF.